The 18 T cell receptor beta chains listed next were all sequenced from one sample in a study of cytomegalovirus exposure and HLA in healthy donors. PCR involved 60 Vbeta and 13 Jbeta primers. Clones were read by immunoSEQ multiplex PCR, and TCRdb kept only the in-frame ones, dropping some. The repertoire holds 150,000 to 200,000 clones, with 65% to 85% as singletons. The material sequenced was PBMCs. The receptors derive from a male donor in good health and CMV-seropositive.

The chain has TRBV11-1 and TRBJ2-3; 10 bases map to TRBD2. The CDR3 is 16 residues long. CDR1 and CDR2 from the germline V gene are SGHAT and FQDESV (reference sequence). V gave up 1 base and J gave up 2 bases; unmatched junction bases: 3. CDR3 loop: CASSLGGLANTDTQYF. For the CDR3, the DNA is TGTGCCAGCAGCTTAGGGGGACTAGCGAACACAGATACGCAGTATTTT.

V is TRBV13 and J is TRBJ2-5, with D possibly TRBD2 on 5 matching bases. The DNA end is a closer match to TRBJ2-7, so the J assignment may be wrong. Germline V gene lookup returns CDR1 PRHDT and CDR2 FYEKMQ (reference sequence). The CDR3 contains 14 residues. The CDR3 loop reads CASSFRADTYEQYF. CDR3 DNA sequence: TGTGCCAGCAGCTTTAGAGCGGATACCTACGAGCAGTACTTC.

The chain has TRBV10-1 and TRBJ1-5; 10 bases line up with TRBD1. The CDR3 sequence is 14 residues long. Trimming removed 8 bases from V and 7 bases from J; junction bases left unmatched: 8. CDR1 and CDR2 (germline): WNHNN, SYGVQD (reference sequence). The CDR3 reads CASRRQGANQPQHF. The DNA for the CDR3 is TGCGCCAGCCGCCGACAGGGGGCGAACCAGCCCCAGCATTTT.

The CDR3 DNA reads TGTGCCAGCAGTTTTAGCGGGAGGAGGTACGAGCAGTACTTC. It codes for CASSFSGRRYEQYF. V is TRBV28 and J is TRBJ2-7; TRBD2 aligns across 10 bases. The CDR3 is made up of 14 amino acids. The germline CDR1 and CDR2 sequences are MDHEN and SYDVKM. V was clipped by 3 bases and J by 4 bases; unmatched bases: 3.

The rearrangement links TRBV15 to TRBJ2-7; D not resolved. This CDR3 is 15 amino acids long. Germline assignment: CDR1 LNHNV and CDR2 YYDKDF (reference sequence). Trimming took off 0 bases at V and 1 base at J, with 10 bases between the two ends. CDR3 sequence (DNA): TGTGCCACCAGCAGAGATTCCGGCGGATCCTACGAGCAGTACTTC. Its protein is CATSRDSGGSYEQYF.

This chain uses TRBV7-9 with TRBJ2-3; D perhaps matches TRBD1 (6 bases). The V and J ends lost 1 base and 6 bases respectively, with 14 bases between them. This CDR3 region has 15 residues. Germline loops: CDR1 SEHNR, CDR2 FQNEAQ (reference sequence). The CDR3 bases are TGTGCCAGCAGCTTAGGAGGGGGAATGAACGATACGCAGTATTTT. This codes for CASSLGGGMNDTQYF. The variable domain in full, with the rest retrieved from reference TRBV7-9 and TRBJ2-3, is DTGVSQNPRHKITKRGQNVTFRCDPISEHNRLYWYRQTLGQGPEFLTYFQNEAQLEKSRLLSDRFSAERPKGSFSTLEIQRTEQGDSAMYLCASSLGGGMNDTQYFGPGTRLTVL.

This chain links TRBV7-2 with TRBJ2-7; the D is unclear. CDR1 is SGHTA, CDR2 FQGNSA, per germline. This CDR3 is built from 12 residues. V was cut by 1 base and J by 3 bases, with 4 bases left in between. CDR3 nucleotides: TGTGCCAGCAGCTTAGGGAGCTACGAGCAGTACTTC. It codes for CASSLGSYEQYF.

The chain links TRBV28 to TRBJ1-5; 8 positions agree with TRBD1. Germline loops: CDR1 MDHEN, CDR2 SYDVKM. The CDR3 length is 15 residues. V lost 1 base, J lost 4 bases, and 3 bases stayed unmatched. CDR3 protein: CASSLYRGENQPQHF. Written as DNA, the CDR3 is TGTGCCAGCAGTTTATACAGGGGGGAAAATCAGCCCCAGCATTTT. Supplemented by reference TRBV28 and TRBJ1-5, the full variable domain reads DVKVTQSSRYLVKRTGEKVFLECVQDMDHENMFWYRQDPGLGLRLIYFSYDVKMKEKGDIPEGYSVSREKKERFSLILESASTNQTSMYLCASSLYRGENQPQHFGDGTRLSIL.

CDR3 in DNA: TGTGCCAGCTCCCGGACTGACACTGAAGCTTTCTTT. Translated, it gives CASSRTDTEAFF. This chain links TRBV28 with TRBJ1-1; D gene ambiguous. The V and J ends lost 8 bases and 3 bases respectively, with 10 bases between them. This CDR3 spans 12 amino acids. Germline CDR1 and CDR2: MDHEN and SYDVKM.

V is TRBV6-1 and J is TRBJ2-6; D perhaps matches TRBD2 (5 bases). The CDR3 loop spans 19 amino acids. Trimming removed 1 base from V and 4 bases from J, with 20 bases in between. Germline assignment: CDR1 MNHNS and CDR2 SASEGT. CDR3 in DNA: TGTGCCAGCAGTGAAGTCCCCCCGACTGTGGACTGGGGGGCCAACGTCCTGACTTTC. Its protein is CASSEVPPTVDWGANVLTF.

The gene calls are TRBV27 and TRBJ2-1; the match to TRBD2 covers 12 bases. Germline assignment: CDR1 MNHEY and CDR2 SMNVEV (reference sequence). V was clipped by 5 bases and J by 8 bases; unmatched bases: 10. The CDR3 extends over 16 amino acids. The CDR3: CASSPSETSGRYEQFF. The CDR3, as DNA: TGTGCCAGCAGTCCCTCTGAGACTAGCGGGAGATATGAGCAGTTCTTC.

In its sample, this clone was seen a few times. This chain links TRBV7-3 with TRBJ1-1; 12 bases fit TRBD1. CDR3 length equals 13 residues. V lost 5 bases, J lost 11 bases, and 6 bases stayed unmatched. Germline V CDR1 and CDR2: SGHTA, FQGTGA. The CDR3, as DNA: TGTGCCAGCAGCGGCGGGACAGGGGGCTTGGCTTTCTTT. This encodes CASSGGTGGLAFF.

The J gene is TRBJ2-5, the V gene TRBV9, with 11 bases lining up with TRBD1. TRBJ2-7 explains the end of the DNA better; the J call may be wrong. The CDR3 length is 15 residues. In germline, CDR1 is SGDLS, CDR2 YYNGEE. CDR3 sequence: CASSVGQGDRYEQYF. CDR3 coding DNA: TGTGCCAGCAGTGTGGGACAGGGGGATCGCTACGAGCAGTACTTC.

The rearrangement uses TRBV30 and TRBJ2-1; 11 nucleotides match TRBD1. With 4 bases clipped from V and 3 bases from J, the junction kept 2 bases outside the gene matches. Per germline, CDR1 GTSNPN and CDR2 SVGIG (reference sequence). This CDR3 spans 14 amino acids. The CDR3 is CAWTGTGGYNEQFF. The CDR3 coding sequence is TGTGCCTGGACCGGGACAGGGGGCTACAATGAGCAGTTCTTC. The variable domain in full, with the rest retrieved from reference TRBV30 and TRBJ2-1, is SQTIHQWPATLVQPVGSPLSLECTVEGTSNPNLYWYRQAAGRGLQLLFYSVGIGQISSEVPQNLSASRPQDRQFILSSKKLLLSDSGFYLCAWTGTGGYNEQFFGPGTRLTVL.

This clone appeared a few times. The chain links TRBV19 to TRBJ1-1, with D possibly being TRBD1 (6 bases). The germline V and J ends were trimmed by 8 bases and 0 bases, with 13 bases remaining between them. CDR1 is LNHDA, CDR2 SQIVND, per germline (reference sequence). The CDR3 extends over 14 amino acids. The CDR3 loop is CASSEDSVNTEAFF. The DNA for the CDR3 is TGTGCCAGTTCGGAGGACAGCGTGAACACTGAAGCTTTCTTT.

The gene calls are TRBV7-9 and TRBJ2-2; a weak D match, TRBD1 (6 bases). The CDR3 has 14 residues. CDR1 is SEHNR and CDR2 is FQNEAQ in the germline V gene (reference sequence). Trimming took 1 base from V and 13 from J, leaving 16 bases between them. CDR3 coding DNA: TGTGCCAGCAGCTTAGTGGGACACAAAGTGTGGCTGTTTTTT. This codes for CASSLVGHKVWLFF.

V gene TRBV10-3 combines with J gene TRBJ2-7, with 9 bases identical to TRBD2. Unmatched junction bases numbered 6, after V lost 10 bases and J lost 2 bases. Germline CDR1 and CDR2: ENHRY and SYGVKD. This CDR3 spans 13 amino acids. The CDR3 spells CATGIAGAYEQYF. The CDR3 DNA is TGTGCCACCGGCATAGCGGGAGCCTACGAGCAGTACTTC.

This chain joins TRBV13 and TRBJ2-5; TRBD1 matches at 7 bases. Per the germline V gene, CDR1 is PRHDT and CDR2 is FYEKMQ (reference sequence). J gave up 3 bases and V 5 bases, and 3 bases lay outside the gene matches. The CDR3 is made up of 13 amino acids. CDR3: CASSSQGEETQYF. The CDR3 DNA reads TGTGCCAGCAGCAGCCAGGGGGAAGAGACCCAGTACTTC.